The next 20 T cell receptor beta chains were all read from a single sample in a study of blood T cell repertoires in COVID-19. The data were produced by immunoSEQ multiplex PCR, yet TCRdb's version contains in-frame clones alone and is incomplete. The top ten hold 16% of the sample, which has fewer than 120,000 clones, approximately 85% seen once. Specimen: peripheral blood. The receptor source for this set is an older woman with acute or convalescent COVID-19.

The J gene is TRBJ2-7, the V gene TRBV6-1; 10 bases map to TRBD1. Germline V lookup: CDR1 MNHNS, CDR2 SASEGT. The CDR3 is 17 amino acids. The V gene end was trimmed by 4 bases and the J gene end by 0 bases; junction bases not matched to a gene: 9. The CDR3 region has the DNA TGTGCCAGCAGTGCCGGACAGGGGGGATTATCCTCCTACGAGCAGTACTTC. Translation gives CASSAGQGGLSSYEQYF.

This chain joins TRBV9 and TRBJ1-2; 8 nucleotides align to TRBD1. V shed 3 bases, J shed 13 bases, and the junction held 8 bases outside the gene matches. From germline, CDR1 is SGDLS and CDR2 YYNGEE. The CDR3 has 12 residues. The CDR3 loop is CASSARQGKFTF. In DNA, the CDR3 is TGTGCCAGCAGCGCCAGACAGGGGAAATTCACCTTC.

This chain connects TRBV4-2 to TRBJ2-7; the D gene is possibly TRBD2 (5 bases). V was clipped by 0 bases and J by 3 bases, with 12 bases between them. The V gene's germline CDR1 is LGHNA and CDR2 YNFKEQ. The CDR3 consists of 15 residues. The CDR3 region is CASSQDEGASYEQYF. The CDR3 bases are TGTGCCAGCAGCCAAGATGAGGGTGCCAGCTACGAGCAGTACTTC.

The rearrangement joins TRBV9 to TRBJ1-6; perhaps TRBD1 as D (6 bases). Per germline, CDR1 SGDLS and CDR2 YYNGEE. V shed 4 bases and J shed 7 bases, with 12 bases lying between them. The CDR3 length is 14 residues. CDR3 residues: CASSPDRMNSPLHF. In DNA form, the CDR3 reads TGTGCCAGCAGCCCCGACAGGATGAATTCACCCCTCCACTTT.

The gene calls are TRBV29-1 and TRBJ2-3; TRBD2 aligns across 11 bases. Unmatched junction bases numbered 5, after V lost 7 bases and J lost 2 bases. CDR1 and CDR2 from the germline V gene are SQVTM and ANQGSEA. This CDR3 has 14 amino acids. This chain's CDR3 is CSAGTSGFTDTQYF. The CDR3 DNA is TGCAGCGCAGGGACTAGCGGCTTCACAGATACGCAGTATTTT.

Concerning this clone: Other DNA sequences from this sample encode an identical CDR3 as well. V is TRBV5-1 and J is TRBJ1-1; D is undetermined. This CDR3 comprises 14 residues. Germline lookup yields CDR1 SGHRS and CDR2 YFSETQ. Trimming left V 0 bases short and J 0 bases short, with 6 bases between. CDR3 region: CASSLDRLNTEAFF. DNA for the CDR3: TGCGCCAGCAGCTTGGACAGACTGAACACTGAAGCTTTCTTT. The variable domain in full, with the rest retrieved from reference TRBV5-1 and TRBJ1-1, is KAGVTQTPRYLIKTRGQQVTLSCSPISGHRSVSWYQQTPGQGLQFLFEYFSETQRNKGNFPGRFSGRQFSNSRSEMNVSTLELGDSALYLCASSLDRLNTEAFFGQGTRLTVV.

The V and J genes are TRBV5-1 and TRBJ2-6; D uncertain. This CDR3 comprises 15 residues. CDR1 and CDR2 from the germline V gene are SGHRS and YFSETQ. The V end lost 9 bases, the J end lost 2 bases, and 15 bases lay between the germline ends. Here the CDR3 DNA reads TGCGCCACAAGCGACCCGAGTGCTGGGGCCAACGTCCTGACTTTC. Residues: CATSDPSAGANVLTF.

The chain carries TRBV29-1 and TRBJ2-1, with D perhaps matching TRBD2 (5 bases). This CDR3 contains 14 residues. Germline V gene data show CDR1 as SQVTM and CDR2 as ANQGSEA. The V end lost 3 bases, the J end lost 2 bases, and 11 bases lay between the germline ends. The CDR3 DNA is TGCAGCGTTGACGGGAATACCCCCTACAATGAGCAGTTCTTC. It translates to CSVDGNTPYNEQFF.

The gene calls are TRBV6-2 or TRBV6-3 and TRBJ1-2; TRBD1 matches at 8 bases. V was clipped by 2 bases and J by 8 bases; unmatched bases: 7. The germline gives CDR1 MNHEY, CDR2 SVGEGT. There are 14 residues in the CDR3. The CDR3 sequence: CASSYAGGEGGYTF. CDR3 DNA: TGTGCCAGCAGTTACGCAGGGGGCGAAGGCGGCTACACCTTC.

The chain is built from TRBV6-2 or TRBV6-3 and TRBJ2-3; D gene unclear. Trimming removed 1 base from V and 3 bases from J, with 5 bases in between. Germline CDR1 MNHEY, CDR2 SVGEGT. This CDR3 has 13 residues. In DNA form, the CDR3 reads TGTGCCAGCAGTTACTGGCCTACAGATACGCAGTATTTT. It encodes CASSYWPTDTQYF.

V is TRBV24-1 and J is TRBJ1-2; D might be TRBD1 (5 bases). The ends were cut back, 4 bases at V and 7 bases at J, with 9 bases in the middle. Germline-derived CDR1 and CDR2 are KGHDR and SFDVKD. CDR3 length: 12 amino acids. In DNA form, the CDR3 reads TGTGCCACCAGTGAGCAGGGTGTTGGCTACACCTTC. Translated: CATSEQGVGYTF.

The rearrangement uses TRBV6-5 and TRBJ1-1; D possibly corresponds to TRBD1 (6 bases). CDR1 and CDR2 from the germline V gene are MNHEY and SVGAGI. This CDR3 is built from 13 residues. V was trimmed by 5 bases and J by 3 bases, leaving 10 bases between them. Written as DNA, the CDR3 is TGTGCCAGCAGTAACCAGGGGCACACTGAAGCTTTCTTT. Its protein product is CASSNQGHTEAFF.

The V gene is TRBV27, the J gene TRBJ2-7; D is possibly TRBD2 (6 bases). The CDR3 is made up of 15 amino acids. Between the trimmed V and J ends, which lost 5 bases and 4 bases, there was a span of 18 bases. Germline lookup yields CDR1 MNHEY and CDR2 SMNVEV (reference sequence). The CDR3 loop is CASSQGTSRGYEQYF. CDR3 in DNA: TGTGCCAGCAGTCAAGGGACTTCCCGGGGATACGAGCAGTACTTC.

The chain uses TRBV2 and TRBJ1-6; 7 nucleotides align to TRBD1. Germline V gene lookup returns CDR1 SNHLY and CDR2 FYNNEI. The CDR3 is 14 residues long. With 6 bases clipped from V and 7 bases from J, the junction kept 6 bases outside the gene matches. The CDR3 here is CASRGGTDNSPLHF. The CDR3 region has the DNA TGTGCCAGCAGAGGCGGGACAGACAATTCACCCCTCCACTTT.

CDR3 DNA: TGTGCCAGCAGGGGGGGGGACAGGCCTCAAGAGACCCAGTACTTC. Protein: CASRGGDRPQETQYF. The gene calls are TRBV28 and TRBJ2-5; the D gene is possibly TRBD1 (8 bases). The V end was cut by 6 bases, the J end by 2 bases, with 16 bases between. CDR1 is MDHEN, CDR2 SYDVKM, per germline. CDR3 length equals 15 residues.

This CDR3 reads CASSFSSGGALEQFF. The CDR3 DNA follows: TGTGCCAGCAGTTTTTCTAGCGGGGGGGCACTTGAGCAGTTCTTC. The chain employs TRBV27 and TRBJ2-1, with 12 nucleotides matching TRBD2. CDR3 length: 15 amino acids. The germline gives CDR1 MNHEY, CDR2 SMNVEV (reference sequence). The trim removed 3 bases at V and 9 bases at J, leaving 6 bases unmatched.

The CDR3 protein is CASSLGGTAQETQYF. CDR3 nucleotide sequence: TGTGCCAGCAGCTTAGGTGGGACAGCTCAAGAGACCCAGTACTTC. V gene TRBV7-7 combines with J gene TRBJ2-5; 7 nucleotides match TRBD1. Germline V gives CDR1 SSHAT, CDR2 FNYEAQ (reference sequence). The CDR3 is 15 residues long. Trimming took 1 base from V and 2 from J; bases not matched to a gene: 4. Full variable domain (missing parts from reference TRBV7-7 and TRBJ2-5): GAGVSQSPRYKVTKRGQDVTLRCDPISSHATLYWYQQALGQGPEFLTYFNYEAQPDKSGLPSDRFSAERPEGSISTLTIQRTEQRDSAMYRCASSLGGTAQETQYFGPGTRLLVL.

This clone has only a few counts. V gene TRBV10-3 combines with J gene TRBJ1-6; maybe TRBD1 (5 bases). The V and J ends lost 6 bases and 6 bases respectively, with 15 bases between them. Per germline, CDR1 ENHRY and CDR2 SYGVKD. This CDR3 is built from 15 residues. For the CDR3, the DNA is TGTGCCATCAGCCCCGGGTCCGGGGGTAATTCACCCCTCCACTTT. Residues: CAISPGSGGNSPLHF.

The chain couples TRBV7-3 to TRBJ1-1, with 7 bases matching TRBD1. Germline CDR1 reads SGHTA; CDR2 reads FQGTGA. The CDR3 is 13 residues long. The V segment lost 5 bases and the J segment 10 bases; nucleotides outside the gene matches: 10. CDR3 in amino acids: CASSPQGGSAAFF. For the CDR3, the DNA is TGTGCCAGCAGCCCTCAGGGGGGAAGCGCAGCTTTCTTT.

The chain couples TRBV2 to TRBJ1-2, with TRBD1 identical over 9 bases. The CDR3 consists of 16 residues. Trimming at V came to 5 bases and at J to 4 bases, leaving 11 bases not matched to a gene. Germline V gene data show CDR1 as SNHLY and CDR2 as FYNNEI. DNA of the CDR3: TGTGCCAGCAGTAGTCAACAGGGGGCCTTACTCTATGGCTACACCTTC. Protein sequence: CASSSQQGALLYGYTF.